The source of this TCR beta chain is a study of early T cells in non-severe SARS-CoV-2 infection. Background on the study: Sequencing used unsorted whole-blood bulk RNA, so chains lack pairing.

CDR1 and CDR2 (germline): SGHTA, FQGNSA. Deletions cut 5 bases from V and 3 bases from J, with 18 bases between. The CDR3 has 16 residues. Each single cDNA molecule received a unique molecular identifier. TCRdb called the 5' RACE reads again in MiXCR, with one record for every CDR3 protein. The sample shows 40,000 to 50,000 distinct CDR3 sequences, 5% to 6.5% of them seen only once. In its sample, this clonotype was seen many times. The chain couples TRBV7-2 to TRBJ2-3, with a weak D call TRBD1 (5 bases). Source: whole blood, taken at baseline. This TCR was recovered from an adult who was a healthcare worker with PCR-confirmed SARS-CoV-2 infection or an uninfected control (not recorded which). CDR3 nucleotides: TGTGCCAGCAGCCCCAAAGCCAGGGCTGGTACAGATACGCAGTATTTT. It is translated as CASSPKARAGTDTQYF.